Below are 30 T cell receptor beta chains sequenced from a single sample in a study of early T cells in non-severe SARS-CoV-2 infection. TCRdb ran MiXCR on the 5' RACE reads and lists one entry per CDR3 protein. Of roughly 58,000 distinct CDR3 sequences detected, around 12% appear once; the ten largest clones hold about 1.3%. The sample consisted of whole blood. The receptors derive from an adult who was a healthcare worker with PCR-confirmed SARS-CoV-2 infection or an uninfected control (not recorded which).

Details on this clonotype: This may stem from a read error, because a much larger clone lies one nucleotide away. V usage is TRBV7-9 and J usage is TRBJ2-3, with D unclear. CDR3 length: 11 amino acids. The germline V gene encodes CDR1 SEHNR and CDR2 FQNEAQ (reference sequence). The V and J ends lost 5 bases and 2 bases respectively, with 2 bases between them. DNA of the CDR3: TGTGCCAGCAGCGTCACAGATACGCAGTATTTT. Encoded protein: CASSVTDTQYF.

This clonotype appeared many times. The chain carries TRBV7-3 and TRBJ1-6, with D uncertain. Trimming left V 3 bases short and J 9 bases short, with 18 bases between. The length of the CDR3 is 16 residues. The germline V gene has CDR1 SGHTA and CDR2 FQGTGA. The CDR3 loop reads CASSLRPTEDGSPLHF. The CDR3 nucleotides read TGTGCCAGCAGCTTGAGGCCGACGGAGGATGGTTCACCCCTCCACTTT.

This clonotype turned up a few times. The chain couples TRBV7-2 to TRBJ2-5; D is uncertain. The CDR3 contains 12 residues. V was cut by 2 bases and J by 5 bases, with 6 bases left in between. Germline V gene sequence: CDR1 SGHTA, CDR2 FQGNSA. The CDR3 spells CASSLSSETQYF. In DNA, the CDR3 is TGTGCCAGCAGCTTAAGTTCGGAGACCCAGTACTTC. The entire variable domain, with the rest obtained from reference TRBV7-2 and TRBJ2-5, is as follows: GAGVSQSPSNKVTEKGKDVELRCDPISGHTALYWYRQSLGQGLEFLIYFQGNSAPDKSGLPSDRFSAERTGGSVSTLTIQRTQQEDSAVYLCASSLSSETQYFGPGTRLLVL.

This clonotype was counted only a few times. The chain combines TRBV29-1 with TRBJ1-2, with 10 bases fitting TRBD1. Germline values: CDR1 SQVTM, CDR2 ANQGSEA. The CDR3 loop spans 14 amino acids. The V segment lost 6 bases and the J segment 8 bases; nucleotides outside the gene matches: 12. For the CDR3, the DNA is TGCAGCGTACTCCGGGACAGGGGTTCTAGCGGCTACACCTTC. Protein sequence: CSVLRDRGSSGYTF.

With respect to this clonotype: Possible read error: a much larger clone is one base away. The chain links TRBV30 to TRBJ1-2; D is uncertain. Germline V lookup: CDR1 GTSNPN, CDR2 SVGIG (reference sequence). The CDR3 loop spans 12 amino acids. Trimming shortened V by 2 bases and J by 4 bases, and 8 bases separated the two germline ends. CDR3 residues: CAWSSTRYGYTF. Here the CDR3 DNA reads TGTGCCTGGAGTTCGACCCGCTATGGCTACACCTTC.

This clonotype has a count of ten or more. The CDR3 DNA reads TGTGCCAGCAGCCTCGGGACTGGGAATGAGCAGTTCTTC. This sequence encodes CASSLGTGNEQFF. The chain joins TRBV13 to TRBJ2-1; a possible D gene is TRBD2 (6 bases). Germline V lookup: CDR1 PRHDT, CDR2 FYEKMQ (reference sequence). The CDR3 has 13 amino acids. Between the trimmed V and J ends, which lost 5 bases and 7 bases, there was a span of 12 bases. The full variable domain, completed using reference TRBV13 and TRBJ2-1, is AAGVIQSPRHLIKEKRETATLKCYPIPRHDTVYWYQQGPGQDPQFLISFYEKMQSDKGSIPDRFSAQQFSDYHSELNMSSLELGDSALYFCASSLGTGNEQFFGPGTRLTVL.

This clonotype was counted many times. This chain uses TRBV5-1 with TRBJ2-3; D remains unclear. The germline V gene encodes CDR1 SGHRS and CDR2 YFSETQ. V lost 7 bases and J lost 4, with 16 bases in between. This CDR3 has 14 residues. The CDR3 sequence is CASSLQRPSDTQYF. For the CDR3, the DNA is TGCGCCAGCTCGCTCCAACGCCCATCAGATACGCAGTATTTT.

This clonotype was seen many times. This chain connects TRBV20-1 to TRBJ2-5, with D maybe TRBD2 (6 bases). Germline-derived CDR1 and CDR2 are DFQATT and SNEGSKA (reference sequence). The CDR3 has 13 residues. V lost 3 bases, J lost 5 bases, and 13 bases lay in between. CDR3 nucleotides: TGCAGTGCTAGCGGGGGACTTCTGGAGACCCAGTACTTC. Translating gives CSASGGLLETQYF.

This clonotype was detected many times. The chain has TRBV11-2 and TRBJ2-1; D gene ambiguous. The CDR3 has 14 residues. The germline V and J ends were trimmed by 5 bases and 10 bases, with 18 bases remaining between them. From germline, CDR1 is SGHAT and CDR2 FQNNGV. The CDR3 DNA follows: TGTGCCAGCAGCCCAACCACCGGGTCTCGCGAGCAGTTCTTC. This translates into CASSPTTGSREQFF.

This clonotype has a count of ten or more. The chain is built from TRBV12-3 or TRBV12-4 and TRBJ2-7; D ambiguous. The ends were cut back, 7 bases at V and 6 bases at J, with 13 bases in the middle. This CDR3 is 12 amino acids long. The CDR3 coding sequence is TGTGCCAGCACCCTGGCCCTCGGCGAGCAGTACTTC. Protein: CASTLALGEQYF.

This clonotype was picked up many times. The J gene is TRBJ2-1, the V gene TRBV18, with 11 bases aligning to TRBD2. CDR3 length equals 15 residues. From germline, CDR1 is KGHSH and CDR2 LQKENI. V dropped 2 bases and J dropped 9; count of bases not matched to a gene: 6. CDR3 coding DNA: TGTGCCAGCTCACCATTATTAGCGGGGGGGCTTGAGCAGTTCTTC. Translation: CASSPLLAGGLEQFF.

Only a few counts were recorded for this clonotype. V is TRBV5-1 and J is TRBJ2-2; D uncertain. The CDR3 consists of 14 residues. Trimming took 4 bases from V and 5 from J, leaving 12 bases between them. CDR1 and CDR2 (germline): SGHRS, YFSETQ. The CDR3 sequence is CASSAEGWTGELFF. Here the CDR3 DNA reads TGCGCCAGCAGCGCGGAAGGGTGGACCGGGGAGCTGTTTTTT. The entire variable domain, with the rest obtained from reference TRBV5-1 and TRBJ2-2, is as follows: KAGVTQTPRYLIKTRGQQVTLSCSPISGHRSVSWYQQTPGQGLQFLFEYFSETQRNKGNFPGRFSGRQFSNSRSEMNVSTLELGDSALYLCASSAEGWTGELFFGEGSRLTVL.

This clonotype was recorded many times. The J gene is TRBJ1-1, the V gene TRBV14; TRBD1 matches at 9 bases. The V segment lost 4 bases and the J segment 1 base; nucleotides outside the gene matches: 7. Germline CDR1 and CDR2: SGHDN and FVKESK. The CDR3 runs to 16 residues. In DNA form, the CDR3 reads TGTGCCAGCAGCCGCTTGGGACAGGGATCGAACACTGAAGCTTTCTTT. Translating gives CASSRLGQGSNTEAFF.

This clonotype was seen a few times. The chain combines TRBV20-1 with TRBJ2-3, with a weak D call TRBD1 (6 bases). The germline CDR1 and CDR2 sequences are DFQATT and SNEGSKA (reference sequence). The CDR3 sequence is 15 residues long. Trimming shortened V by 6 bases and J by 1 base, and 17 bases separated the two germline ends. The CDR3 nucleotides are TGCAGTGCGGTAACAGGGTTGTGGGGCACAGATACGCAGTATTTT. Encoded protein: CSAVTGLWGTDTQYF.

CDR3 nucleotides: TGCAGCGTTGAAGGAAGACAGGGGCCTTACACAGATACGCAGTATTTT. Its protein product is CSVEGRQGPYTDTQYF. The chain couples TRBV29-1 to TRBJ2-3; 8 bases agree with TRBD1. In germline, CDR1 is SQVTM, CDR2 ANQGSEA. Trimming cost V 1 base and J 2 bases; bases outside gene matches: 8. This CDR3 contains 16 residues.

The sample holds a few counts of this clonotype. V gene TRBV20-1 combines with J gene TRBJ1-2, with D uncertain. This CDR3 contains 15 residues. V lost 3 bases and J lost 6, with 20 bases in between. CDR1 is DFQATT and CDR2 is SNEGSKA in the germline V gene (reference sequence). The CDR3 loop reads CSARETGKTRDGYTF. CDR3 bases: TGCAGTGCTAGGGAGACCGGGAAAACTAGGGATGGCTACACCTTC.

Only a few counts were recorded for this clonotype. The chain employs TRBV7-2 and TRBJ2-2; TRBD2 matches at 10 bases. The V gene end was trimmed by 7 bases and the J gene end by 4 bases; junction bases not matched to a gene: 15. Germline assignment: CDR1 SGHTA and CDR2 FQGNSA. The CDR3 has 18 amino acids. CDR3 loop: CASTLGVLAGATTGELFF. CDR3 DNA: TGTGCCAGCACCCTAGGGGTTCTAGCGGGGGCTACCACCGGGGAGCTGTTTTTT.

This clonotype was observed a few times. The J gene is TRBJ1-2, the V gene TRBV12-3 or TRBV12-4; D is perhaps TRBD1 (5 bases). The V end lost 6 bases, the J end lost 7 bases, and 15 bases lay between the germline ends. This CDR3 spans 13 amino acids. The CDR3 protein is CASRGVRASGYTF. CDR3 DNA sequence: TGTGCCAGCAGGGGGGTCAGGGCATCTGGCTACACCTTC.

The chain is built from TRBV7-2 and TRBJ2-1, with TRBD2 identical over 12 bases. Unmatched junction bases numbered 11, after V lost 4 bases and J lost 10 bases. This CDR3 is built from 16 residues. Germline V gives CDR1 SGHTA, CDR2 FQGNSA. The CDR3 DNA reads as TGTGCCAGCAGCTCCACCCGGTCTAGCGGGGGGGGAGAGCAGTTCTTC. Translating gives CASSSTRSSGGGEQFF.

This clonotype was counted a few times. This rearrangement joins TRBV18 to TRBJ1-4; D call uncertain. The germline V gene encodes CDR1 KGHSH and CDR2 LQKENI. The CDR3 is made up of 13 amino acids. V shed 2 bases and J shed 12 bases, with 13 bases lying between them. The CDR3 sequence: CASSPGLWAELFF. The CDR3 bases are TGTGCCAGCTCACCAGGGCTATGGGCGGAACTGTTTTTT. The variable domain in full, completed from reference TRBV18 and TRBJ1-4, reads NAGVMQNPRHLVRRRGQEARLRCSPMKGHSHVYWYRQLPEEGLKFMVYLQKENIIDESGMPKERFSAEFPKEGPSILRIQQVVRGDSAAYFCASSPGLWAELFFGSGTQLSVL.

V usage is TRBV7-2 and J usage is TRBJ1-6; the D is unclear. V gave up 2 bases and J gave up 9 bases, with 8 bases separating them. The CDR3 has 13 residues. Per germline, CDR1 SGHTA and CDR2 FQGNSA. DNA of the CDR3: TGTGCCAGCAGCTTAACGGGAGCTTCACCCCTCCACTTT. Translating gives CASSLTGASPLHF.

This chain links TRBV5-1 with TRBJ2-5, with 7 bases that match TRBD2. The CDR3 consists of 15 residues. Germline CDR1 and CDR2: SGHRS and YFSETQ. V dropped 0 bases and J dropped 7; count of bases not matched to a gene: 9. DNA for the CDR3: TGCGCCAGCAGCTTGGGCGGGGGAGCCCTTGTGACCCAGTACTTC. It yields the protein CASSLGGGALVTQYF.

This clonotype has just a few counts. This chain joins TRBV7-8 and TRBJ1-1, with 7 bases that match TRBD1. The CDR3 length is 14 residues. The germline V gene has CDR1 SGHVS and CDR2 FQNEAQ. The junction had 9 bases not matched to a gene; V was cut back by 5 bases and J by 6 bases. CDR3 DNA sequence: TGTGCCAGCAGCCCCACGACAGGGATTGCTGAAGCTTTCTTT. Its protein is CASSPTTGIAEAFF.

This clonotype appeared many times. The J gene is TRBJ2-3, the V gene TRBV25-1; no reliable D call. The CDR3 length is 13 residues. Germline V gene sequence: CDR1 MGHDK, CDR2 SYGVNS. Trimming stripped 7 bases from V and 0 bases from J, with 8 bases between. CDR3 protein: CASKRASTDTQYF. The CDR3 DNA is TGTGCCAGCAAGCGTGCTAGCACAGATACGCAGTATTTT.

The chain recombines TRBV5-1 with TRBJ2-7; a possible D gene is TRBD1 (5 bases). Germline V gene data show CDR1 as SGHRS and CDR2 as YFSETQ. CDR3 length: 16 amino acids. The V end lost 4 bases, the J end lost 3 bases, and 20 bases lay between the germline ends. CDR3 sequence (DNA): TGCGCCAGCAGCCCCGGTCTAAGGGCAGGGCACTACGAGCAGTACTTC. This encodes CASSPGLRAGHYEQYF.

This chain links TRBV20-1 with TRBJ2-7; the D is unclear. This CDR3 region has 12 residues. The V gene lost 1 base and the J gene lost 7 bases, with 11 bases spanning the gap. The germline gives CDR1 DFQATT, CDR2 SNEGSKA (reference sequence). The CDR3 nucleotides are TGCAGTGCTAGAGTTGGGGTCGGAGAGCAGTACTTC. This encodes CSARVGVGEQYF.

The V call is TRBV20-1, the J call TRBJ2-7; 11 nucleotides match TRBD2. There are 15 residues in the CDR3. J gave up 2 bases and V 6 bases, and 9 bases lay outside the gene matches. Germline CDR1 reads DFQATT; CDR2 reads SNEGSKA (reference sequence). DNA of the CDR3: TGCAGTGCACCGTACCCGGGACTAGCGGCCTACGAGCAGTACTTC. Translation gives CSAPYPGLAAYEQYF.

This clonotype turned up a few times. The chain carries TRBV2 and TRBJ2-2; 10 bases are a match to TRBD2. Germline CDR1 reads SNHLY; CDR2 reads FYNNEI. The CDR3 loop spans 21 amino acids. With 3 bases clipped from V and 3 bases from J, the junction kept 19 bases outside the gene matches. The CDR3 sequence is CASSDTASGTSVPEYTGELFF. The DNA for the CDR3 is TGTGCCAGCAGTGATACCGCGTCCGGGACTAGCGTTCCTGAGTACACCGGGGAGCTGTTTTTT.

This clonotype has only a few counts. The chain carries TRBV5-6 and TRBJ1-1, with 10 nucleotides matching TRBD1. Trimming removed 0 bases from V and 4 bases from J; junction bases left unmatched: 6. The CDR3 runs to 16 residues. Germline V gene sequence: CDR1 SGHDT, CDR2 YYEEEE. CDR3 protein: CASSLGRDRGGTEAFF. The CDR3 DNA reads TGTGCCAGCAGCTTGGGGCGGGACAGGGGTGGCACTGAAGCTTTCTTT.

The chain joins TRBV28 to TRBJ2-3; 9 nucleotides line up with TRBD2. The CDR3 has 17 amino acids. Germline V gene lookup returns CDR1 MDHEN and CDR2 SYDVKM. J lost 5 bases, V lost 5 bases, and 14 bases had no gene match. The CDR3 loop reads CASSPLGLAGILDTQYF. In DNA, the CDR3 is TGTGCCAGCAGTCCCCTAGGGCTAGCGGGGATCTTAGATACGCAGTATTTT. The complete variable domain, with remaining parts taken from reference TRBV28 and TRBJ2-3, reads DVKVTQSSRYLVKRTGEKVFLECVQDMDHENMFWYRQDPGLGLRLIYFSYDVKMKEKGDIPEGYSVSREKKERFSLILESASTNQTSMYLCASSPLGLAGILDTQYFGPGTRLTVL.